This T cell receptor (beta chain) was sequenced for a study of CD8+CD57+ T cells in acquired aplastic anemia. Genomic DNA, the template, was used for profiling of the TCR beta VDJ and CDR3. MiXCR, applied by TCRdb to the reads, yields one record per CDR3 protein. The sample yields around 180,000 distinct CDR3 sequences, roughly 50% seen once. Ten or more counts support this clonotype. CDR1 and CDR2 from the germline V gene are MNHNS and SASEGT. CDR3 length: 15 residues. Between the trimmed V and J ends, which lost 6 bases and 0 bases, there was a span of 12 bases. Whoever was chosen for sequencing had shown CD8+CD57+ cell expansion by flow cytometry.

This TCR was recovered from a human donor with aplastic anemia. The V gene is TRBV6-1, the J gene TRBJ1-5, with D hard to call. The sequenced material came from sorted CD4+, CD8+, or CD8+CD57+ T cells (not recorded which) from PBMCs. In nucleotides, the CDR3 is TGTGCCAGCAGAACCCGAGCTTATAGCAATCAGCCCCAGCATTTT. It codes for CASRTRAYSNQPQHF.